This TCR beta chain was sequenced in a study of T cell responses to AZD1222 COVID-19 vaccine. With respect to this clone: Antigen: not known.

This CDR3 region has 14 residues. Germline CDR1 is SGHRS and CDR2 is YFSETQ. V was pared by 0 bases and J by 0 bases, with 6 bases between. Study observations and caveats: Rises in breadth and depth of Spike-specific TCRs came after two AZD1222 doses.

The method was immunoSEQ multiplex PCR; TCRdb's version includes in-frame clones alone and lacks a portion of them. Of over 70,000 clones listed, about three quarters are singletons. Specimen: peripheral blood, collected 28 days after the second dose of the MenACWY control vaccine. The chain joins TRBV5-1 to TRBJ2-5; no definite D call. The TCR comes from an adult who received the MenACWY meningococcal vaccine as a control. The CDR3 region is CASSLGRHQETQYF. The CDR3 coding sequence is TGCGCCAGCAGCTTGGGACGGCACCAAGAGACCCAGTACTTC.